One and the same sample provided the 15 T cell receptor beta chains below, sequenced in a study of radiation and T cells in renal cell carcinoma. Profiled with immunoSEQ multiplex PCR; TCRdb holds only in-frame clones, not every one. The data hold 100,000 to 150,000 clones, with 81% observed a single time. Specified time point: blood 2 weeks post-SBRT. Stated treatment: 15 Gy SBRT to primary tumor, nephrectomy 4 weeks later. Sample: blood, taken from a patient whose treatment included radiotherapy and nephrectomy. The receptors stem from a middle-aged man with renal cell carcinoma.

DNA of the CDR3: TGTGCCTGGAGTGTAACAGGGTCGGGTGAAAAACTGTTTTTT. As protein: CAWSVTGSGEKLFF. The chain carries TRBV30 and TRBJ1-4; a possible D gene is TRBD1 (6 bases). The CDR3 consists of 14 residues. Trimming removed 0 bases from V and 7 bases from J, with 12 bases in between. Germline CDR1 is GTSNPN and CDR2 is SVGIG (reference sequence). Full variable domain (rest looked up from reference TRBV30 and TRBJ1-4): SQTIHQWPATLVQPVGSPLSLECTVEGTSNPNLYWYRQAAGRGLQLLFYSVGIGQISSEVPQNLSASRPQDRQFILSSKKLLLSDSGFYLCAWSVTGSGEKLFFGSGTQLSVL.

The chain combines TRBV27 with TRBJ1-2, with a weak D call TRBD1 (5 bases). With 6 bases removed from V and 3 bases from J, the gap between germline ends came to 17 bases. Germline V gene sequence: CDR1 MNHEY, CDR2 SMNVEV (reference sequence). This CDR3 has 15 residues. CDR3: CASSRAPGVHYGYTF. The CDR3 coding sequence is TGTGCCAGCAGCCGGGCCCCGGGGGTTCACTATGGCTACACCTTC.

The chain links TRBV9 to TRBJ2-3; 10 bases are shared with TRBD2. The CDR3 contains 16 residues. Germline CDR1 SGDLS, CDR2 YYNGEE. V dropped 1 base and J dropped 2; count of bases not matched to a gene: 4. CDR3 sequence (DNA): TGTGCCAGCAGCGTATTAGCGGGAGGCCCCACAGATACGCAGTATTTT. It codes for CASSVLAGGPTDTQYF.

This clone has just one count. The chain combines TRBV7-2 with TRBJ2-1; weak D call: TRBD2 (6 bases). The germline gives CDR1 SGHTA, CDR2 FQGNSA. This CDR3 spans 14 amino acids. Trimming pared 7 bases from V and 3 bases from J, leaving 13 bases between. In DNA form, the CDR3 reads TGTGCCAGCAAGGGGACTCCGCTCTACAATGAGCAGTTCTTC. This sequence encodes CASKGTPLYNEQFF.

The CDR3 bases are TGCGCCAGCAACTCCGCGGGAGCTTCGGGCTACGAGCAGTACTTC. The encoded protein is CASNSAGASGYEQYF. The V and J genes are TRBV10-2 and TRBJ2-7, with TRBD2 matching over 7 bases. The CDR3 totals 15 residues. J was trimmed by 3 bases and V by 7 bases; bases with no gene match: 12. The V gene's germline CDR1 is WSHSY and CDR2 SAAADI.

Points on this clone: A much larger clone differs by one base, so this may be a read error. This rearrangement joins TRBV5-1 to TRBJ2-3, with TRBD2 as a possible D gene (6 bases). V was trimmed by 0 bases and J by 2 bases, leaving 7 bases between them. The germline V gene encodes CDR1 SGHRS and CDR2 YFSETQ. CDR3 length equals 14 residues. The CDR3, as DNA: TGCGCCAGCAGCTTGGGGGACTTCACAGATACGCAGTATTTT. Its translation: CASSLGDFTDTQYF.

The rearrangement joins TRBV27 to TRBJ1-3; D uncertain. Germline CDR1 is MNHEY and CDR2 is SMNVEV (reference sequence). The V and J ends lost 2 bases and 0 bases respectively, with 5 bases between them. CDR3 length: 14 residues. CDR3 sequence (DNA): TGTGCCAGCAGTTTACTAAGCTCTGGAAACACCATATATTTT. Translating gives CASSLLSSGNTIYF.

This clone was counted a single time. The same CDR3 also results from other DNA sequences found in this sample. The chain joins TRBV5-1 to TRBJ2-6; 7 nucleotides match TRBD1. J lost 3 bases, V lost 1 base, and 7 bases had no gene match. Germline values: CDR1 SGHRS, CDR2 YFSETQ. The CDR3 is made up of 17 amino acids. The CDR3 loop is CASSLSTGRNGANVLTF. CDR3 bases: TGCGCCAGCAGCTTGTCGACAGGGAGAAATGGGGCCAACGTCCTGACTTTC.

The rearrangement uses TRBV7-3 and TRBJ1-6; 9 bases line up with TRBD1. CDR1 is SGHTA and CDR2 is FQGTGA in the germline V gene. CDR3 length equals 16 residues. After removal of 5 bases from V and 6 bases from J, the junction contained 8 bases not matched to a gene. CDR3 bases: TGTGCCAGCAGCCTTACAACAGGGGGCGGTAATTCACCCCTCCACTTT. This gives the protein CASSLTTGGGNSPLHF.

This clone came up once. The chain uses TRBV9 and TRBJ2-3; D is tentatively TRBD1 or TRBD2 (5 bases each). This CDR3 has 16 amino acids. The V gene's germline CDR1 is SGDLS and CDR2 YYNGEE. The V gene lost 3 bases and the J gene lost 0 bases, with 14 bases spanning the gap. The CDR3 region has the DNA TGTGCCAGCAGCGAGGGAATTGGGGGTAGCACAGATACGCAGTATTTT. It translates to CASSEGIGGSTDTQYF.

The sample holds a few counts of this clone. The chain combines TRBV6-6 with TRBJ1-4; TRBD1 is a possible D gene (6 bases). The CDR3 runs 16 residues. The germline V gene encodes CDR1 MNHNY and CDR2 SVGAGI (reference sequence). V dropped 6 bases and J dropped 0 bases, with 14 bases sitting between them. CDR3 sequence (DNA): TGTGCCAGCAGCAGGGGCCCCACCTCAACTAATGAAAAACTGTTTTTT. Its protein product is CASSRGPTSTNEKLFF.

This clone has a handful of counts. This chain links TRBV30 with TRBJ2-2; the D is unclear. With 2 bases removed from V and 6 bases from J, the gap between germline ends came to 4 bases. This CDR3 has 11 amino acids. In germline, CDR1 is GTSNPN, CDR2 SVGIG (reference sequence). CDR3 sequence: CAWSLSGELFF. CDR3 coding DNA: TGTGCCTGGAGTTTGTCCGGGGAGCTGTTTTTT.

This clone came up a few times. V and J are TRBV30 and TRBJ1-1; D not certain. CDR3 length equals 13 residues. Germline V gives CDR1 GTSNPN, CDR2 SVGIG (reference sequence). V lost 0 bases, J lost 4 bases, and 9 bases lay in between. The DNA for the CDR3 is TGTGCCTGGAGTGTACAAGGGTTCACTGAAGCTTTCTTT. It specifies CAWSVQGFTEAFF.

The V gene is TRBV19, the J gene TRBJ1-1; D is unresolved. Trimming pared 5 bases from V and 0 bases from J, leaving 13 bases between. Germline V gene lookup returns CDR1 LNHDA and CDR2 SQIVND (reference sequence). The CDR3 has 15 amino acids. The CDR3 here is CASSPTRVLNTEAFF. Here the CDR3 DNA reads TGTGCCAGTAGTCCAACCCGGGTCTTGAACACTGAAGCTTTCTTT.

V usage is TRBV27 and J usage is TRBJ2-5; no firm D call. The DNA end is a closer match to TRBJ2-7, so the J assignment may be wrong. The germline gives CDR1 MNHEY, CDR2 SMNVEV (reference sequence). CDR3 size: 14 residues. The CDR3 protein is CASSLRSSLGEQYF. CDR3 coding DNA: TGTGCCAGCAGTTTACGGTCGAGTTTGGGCGAGCAGTACTTC.